These T cell receptor beta chains were read from a single sample in a study of blood T cell repertoires in COVID-19. The repertoire was sequenced with immunoSEQ multiplex PCR; TCRdb's copy has only in-frame clones and lacks some. The sample includes 150,000 to 200,000 clones, 75% to 85% of them seen just once. Sequencing was performed on PBMCs or T cells enriched from blood (not recorded which). These receptor sequences come from a woman aged 55 to 70 who had recovered from COVID-19. Each CDR3 is given with its conserved first and last residue. The D gene is left open where the match is weak. A row's size may be missing; if present it is once, few, many or a size class.

j_call clone_size d_call v_call cdr3_aa cdr3_nt
TRBJ2-1 - TRBD2 TRBV29-1 CVTGEGSYNEQFF TGCGTGACGGGGGAGGGTTCCTACAATGAGCAGTTCTTC
TRBJ2-3 - - TRBV11-2 CASSLYRAVTDTQYF TGTGCCAGCAGCTTATACAGGGCGGTCACAGATACGCAGTATTTT
TRBJ2-7 few - TRBV6-5 CASSYSIGYEQYF TGTGCCAGCAGTTACTCCATCGGCTACGAGCAGTACTTC
TRBJ1-1 - - TRBV6-5 CASSLGHTTEAFF TGTGCCAGCAGTTTGGGACACACCACTGAAGCTTTCTTT
TRBJ1-2 few - TRBV11-2 CASSLDLREGSGYTF TGTGCCAGCAGCTTAGATCTTAGGGAGGGATCTGGCTACACCTTC
TRBJ2-5 - TRBD1 TRBV19 CASTRDSAQETQYF TGTGCCAGTACCCGGGACAGTGCCCAAGAGACCCAGTACTTC
TRBJ1-5 - - TRBV15 CATGPDLSNQPQHF TGTGCCACCGGCCCCGACTTGAGCAATCAGCCCCAGCATTTT
TRBJ2-5 - - TRBV25-1 CASSGYREGPWETQYF TGTGCCAGCAGTGGCTACAGGGAAGGACCTTGGGAGACCCAGTACTTC
TRBJ1-3 - - TRBV7-2 CASSLGGGLEGNTIYF TGTGCCAGCAGCTTGGGTGGGGGGTTAGAGGGAAACACCATATATTTT
TRBJ2-7 - TRBD1 TRBV5-1 CASSSPGQGAEQYF TGCGCCAGCAGCTCTCCGGGACAGGGAGCCGAGCAGTACTTC
TRBJ1-3 - TRBD1 TRBV14 CASSHLDREDFGNTIYF TGTGCCAGCAGCCACCTGGACAGGGAGGATTTTGGAAACACCATATATTTT
TRBJ1-4 - TRBD1 TRBV27 CASSLSFGQGRGEKLFF TGTGCCAGCAGTTTATCGTTTGGACAGGGCAGGGGTGAAAAACTGTTTTTT
TRBJ1-1 - - TRBV5-8 CASSPMDSLGAFF TGTGCCAGCAGCCCTATGGACAGCCTGGGGGCTTTCTTT
TRBJ1-1 - TRBD1 TRBV7-2 CASSEDRFGNTEAFF TGTGCCAGCAGCGAGGACAGGTTCGGAAACACTGAAGCTTTCTTT
TRBJ1-2 - TRBD1 TRBV5-1 CASSLLGQGDANYGYTF TGCGCCAGCAGCTTGCTCGGACAGGGGGATGCTAACTATGGCTACACCTTC
TRBJ2-1 - TRBD2 TRBV4-1 CASSQERAGAYNEQFF TGCGCCAGCAGCCAAGAAAGGGCGGGGGCCTACAATGAGCAGTTCTTC
TRBJ2-7 once TRBD2 TRBV7-2 CASSHIAGGPYEQYF TGTGCCAGCAGCCATATAGCGGGGGGGCCGTACGAGCAGTACTTC
TRBJ2-6 few - TRBV4-1 CASSQTFYNPSGANVLTF TGCGCCAGCAGCCAGACATTTTACAACCCCTCTGGGGCCAACGTCCTGACTTTC
TRBJ2-3 once - TRBV20-1 CSASRTDTQYF TGCAGTGCTAGCAGGACAGATACGCAGTATTTT
TRBJ1-2 once - TRBV10-3 CAISDVGEYGYTF TGTGCCATCAGTGATGTTGGGGAGTATGGCTACACCTTC
TRBJ2-1 once TRBD2 TRBV7-2 CASSLLGAGAGGVIHEQFF TGTGCCAGCAGCTTATTGGGTGCAGGAGCGGGGGGGGTGATCCATGAGCAGTTCTTC
TRBJ1-6 - - TRBV10-3 CAISSSSYNSPLHF TGTGCCATCTCTTCCAGCTCCTATAATTCACCCCTCCACTTT
TRBJ1-5 - - TRBV6-5 CASSPRQDSNQPQHF TGTGCCAGCAGCCCCCGTCAGGATAGCAATCAGCCCCAGCATTTT
TRBJ2-6 - - TRBV7-3 CASSLSGTANSGANVLTF TGTGCCAGCAGCTTAAGCGGCACGGCCAACTCTGGGGCCAACGTCCTGACTTTC
TRBJ2-7 - - TRBV4-1 CASSQDPAVGRYF TGCGCCAGCAGCCAAGACCCAGCGGTGGGGAGGTACTTC
TRBJ1-2 - TRBD1 TRBV24-1 CATSDFRQGGNYGYTF TGTGCCACCAGTGATTTTAGACAGGGCGGGAACTATGGCTACACCTTC
TRBJ1-6 - TRBD1 TRBV3-1/TRBV3-2 CATSRGLGSPLHF TGTGCCACCTCGAGGGGGCTCGGTTCACCCCTCCACTTT
TRBJ2-1 - TRBD2 TRBV11-2 CASSLAPAGGLNNEQFF TGTGCCAGCAGCTTAGCCCCAGCGGGGGGCCTCAACAATGAGCAGTTCTTC
TRBJ1-5 - - TRBV18 CASSPGEVGGNQPQHF TGTGCCAGCTCCCCCGGGGAAGTAGGAGGCAATCAGCCCCAGCATTTT
TRBJ1-4 - - TRBV27 CASRQLSATNEKLFF TGTGCCAGCAGACAGTTATCTGCAACTAATGAAAAACTGTTTTTT
TRBJ2-3 - - TRBV27 CASGKGSGDTQYF TGTGCCAGCGGTAAAGGGAGCGGAGATACGCAGTATTTT
TRBJ2-7 - TRBD1 TRBV4-1 CASSQLGTDYEQYF TGCGCCAGCAGCCAGTTAGGGACAGACTACGAGCAGTACTTC
TRBJ1-2 - TRBD1 TRBV5-6 CASRGKGTAFYGYTF TGTGCCAGCAGGGGCAAGGGGACAGCTTTCTATGGCTACACCTTC
TRBJ1-2 - - TRBV5-1 CASSLVAETFGYTF TGCGCCAGCAGCTTGGTGGCGGAGACGTTTGGCTACACCTTC
TRBJ1-3 - - TRBV19 CASRTQTVSSGNTIYF TGTGCCAGTAGAACCCAGACAGTCTCCTCTGGAAACACCATATATTTT
TRBJ1-5 - - TRBV10-3 CATNREKSSPQHF TGTGCCACAAACAGGGAAAAGAGCTCGCCCCAGCATTTT
TRBJ2-1 few TRBD1 TRBV5-1 CASSLDRGDDEQFF TGCGCCAGCAGCTTAGACAGGGGCGACGATGAGCAGTTCTTC
TRBJ1-1 - - TRBV2 CASSEQGETEAFF TGTGCCAGCAGTGAACAGGGCGAGACTGAAGCTTTCTTT
TRBJ1-1 - - TRBV6-1 CASSDKVRGPLNTEAFF TGTGCCAGCAGTGACAAGGTTCGAGGGCCGCTGAACACTGAAGCTTTCTTT
TRBJ1-1 - - TRBV16 CASSRKRGGTEAFF TGTGCCAGCAGCCGGAAGAGGGGGGGCACTGAAGCTTTCTTT
TRBJ1-6 - - TRBV7-2 CASSPDRLNSPLHF TGTGCCAGCAGTCCCGACAGGTTAAATTCACCCCTCCACTTT
TRBJ1-1 - - TRBV5-8 CASSTARQDSEAFF TGTGCCAGCAGCACAGCTAGACAGGACAGTGAAGCTTTCTTT
TRBJ2-1 - TRBD2 TRBV19 CASSIPLAGANEQFF TGTGCCAGTAGTATCCCCCTAGCGGGGGCCAATGAGCAGTTCTTC
TRBJ1-6 - TRBD1 TRBV19 CASSMRTGGAPLHF TGTGCCAGTAGTATGAGGACAGGGGGGGCACCCCTCCACTTT
TRBJ2-7 few TRBD1 TRBV5-5 CASSRRDSSYEQYF TGTGCCAGCAGCAGACGGGACAGCTCCTACGAGCAGTACTTC
TRBJ1-1 once - TRBV6-5 CASSDRNTEAFF TGTGCCAGCAGCGACAGGAACACTGAAGCTTTCTTT
TRBJ1-5 few - TRBV4-1 CASSQSPAQASNQPQHF TGCGCCAGCAGCCAATCCCCGGCGCAGGCTAGCAATCAGCCCCAGCATTTT
TRBJ1-1 - - TRBV18 CASSPRQDENQGAFF TGTGCCAGCTCACCAAGGCAGGACGAAAACCAGGGGGCTTTCTTT
TRBJ1-3 - TRBD1 TRBV4-2 CASSQDRQGYGNTIYF TGTGCCAGCAGCCAAGACAGACAGGGGTACGGAAACACCATATATTTT
TRBJ2-1 once - TRBV20-1 CSAGWNEQFF TGCAGTGCTGGCTGGAATGAGCAGTTCTTC
TRBJ2-4 once TRBD1 TRBV11-2 CASSFGPDRASIQYF TGTGCCAGCAGCTTCGGCCCGGACAGGGCGAGCATTCAGTACTTC
TRBJ2-1 - TRBD2 TRBV11-2 CASSLRLAETYNEQFF TGTGCCAGCAGTCTACGACTAGCGGAGACCTACAATGAGCAGTTCTTC
TRBJ2-1 - - TRBV21-1 CASSKAPSGGGYNEQFF TGTGCCAGCAGCAAAGCACCTAGCGGGGGGGGATACAATGAGCAGTTCTTC
TRBJ1-4 - - TRBV5-5 CASSEVHREAEKLFF TGTGCCAGCAGCGAAGTTCACAGGGAAGCCGAAAAACTGTTTTTT